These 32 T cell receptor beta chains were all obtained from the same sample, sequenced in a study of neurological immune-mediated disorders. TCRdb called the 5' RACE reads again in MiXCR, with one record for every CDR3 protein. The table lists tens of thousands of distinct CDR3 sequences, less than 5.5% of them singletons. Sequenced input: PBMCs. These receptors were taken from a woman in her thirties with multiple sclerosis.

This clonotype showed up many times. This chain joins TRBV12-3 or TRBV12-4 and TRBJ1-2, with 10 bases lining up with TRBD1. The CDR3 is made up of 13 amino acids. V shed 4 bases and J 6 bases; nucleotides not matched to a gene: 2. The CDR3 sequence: CASSYGTGDGYTF. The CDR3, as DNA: TGTGCCAGCAGTTACGGGACAGGGGATGGCTACACCTTC.

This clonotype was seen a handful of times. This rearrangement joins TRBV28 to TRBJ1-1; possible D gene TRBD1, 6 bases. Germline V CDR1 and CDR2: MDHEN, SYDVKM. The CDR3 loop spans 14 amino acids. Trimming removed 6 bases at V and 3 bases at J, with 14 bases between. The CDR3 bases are TGTGCCAGCAGCTTGACGAACAGGGACACTGAAGCTTTCTTT. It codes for CASSLTNRDTEAFF.

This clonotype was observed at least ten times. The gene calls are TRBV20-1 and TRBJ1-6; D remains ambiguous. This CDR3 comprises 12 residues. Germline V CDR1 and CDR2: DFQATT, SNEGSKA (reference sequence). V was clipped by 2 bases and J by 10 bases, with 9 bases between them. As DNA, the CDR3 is TGCAGTGCTAGACGTGCGGGGTCACCCCTCCACTTT. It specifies CSARRAGSPLHF.

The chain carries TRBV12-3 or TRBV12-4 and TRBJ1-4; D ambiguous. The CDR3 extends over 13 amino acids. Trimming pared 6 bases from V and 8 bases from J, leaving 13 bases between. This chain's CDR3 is CASSHTTWEKLFF. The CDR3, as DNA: TGTGCCAGCAGCCACACCACCTGGGAAAAACTGTTTTTT.

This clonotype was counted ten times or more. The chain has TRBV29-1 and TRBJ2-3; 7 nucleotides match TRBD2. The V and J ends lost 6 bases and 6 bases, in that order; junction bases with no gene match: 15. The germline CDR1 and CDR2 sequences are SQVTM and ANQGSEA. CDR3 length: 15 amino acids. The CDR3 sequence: CSVRPGRPGGDTQYF. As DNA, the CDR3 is TGCAGCGTACGCCCGGGACGCCCCGGGGGGGATACGCAGTATTTT.

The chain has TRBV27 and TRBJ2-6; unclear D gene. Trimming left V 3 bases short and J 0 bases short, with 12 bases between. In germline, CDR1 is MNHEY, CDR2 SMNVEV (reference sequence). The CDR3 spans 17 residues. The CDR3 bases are TGTGCCAGCAGTTTCCGCCGACAAAACTCTGGGGCCAACGTCCTGACTTTC. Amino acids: CASSFRRQNSGANVLTF.

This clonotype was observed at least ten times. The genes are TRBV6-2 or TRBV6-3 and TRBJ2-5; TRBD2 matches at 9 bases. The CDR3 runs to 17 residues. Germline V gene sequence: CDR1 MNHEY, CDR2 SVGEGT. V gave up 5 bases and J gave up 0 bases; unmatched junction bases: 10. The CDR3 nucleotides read TGTGCCAGCAGTCCCAACGCGGGAGGGAAAGACCAAGAGACCCAGTACTTC. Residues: CASSPNAGGKDQETQYF.

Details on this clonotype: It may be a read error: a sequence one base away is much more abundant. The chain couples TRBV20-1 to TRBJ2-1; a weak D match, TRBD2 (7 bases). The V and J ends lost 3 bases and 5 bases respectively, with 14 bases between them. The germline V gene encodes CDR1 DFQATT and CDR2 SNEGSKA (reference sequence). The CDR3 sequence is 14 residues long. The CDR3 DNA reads TGCAGTGCTAGTAGGGTAGGGGGGGACAATGAGCAGTTCTTC. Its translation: CSASRVGGDNEQFF.

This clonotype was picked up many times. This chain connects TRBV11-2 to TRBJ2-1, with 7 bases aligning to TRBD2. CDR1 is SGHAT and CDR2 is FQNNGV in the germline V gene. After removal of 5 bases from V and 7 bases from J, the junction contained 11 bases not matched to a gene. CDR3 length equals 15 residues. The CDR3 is CASSLLQGGWNEQFF. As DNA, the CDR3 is TGTGCCAGCAGCCTGCTGCAGGGAGGGTGGAATGAGCAGTTCTTC.

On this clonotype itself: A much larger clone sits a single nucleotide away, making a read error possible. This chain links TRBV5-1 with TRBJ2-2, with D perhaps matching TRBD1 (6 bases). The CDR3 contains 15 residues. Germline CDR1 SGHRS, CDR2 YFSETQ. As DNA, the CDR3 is TGCGCCAGCAGCTTGGAGGGGGTGAACACCGGGGCGCTGTTTTTT. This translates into CASSLEGVNTGALFF. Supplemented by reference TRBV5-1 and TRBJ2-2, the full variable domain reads KAGVTQTPRYLIKTRGQQVTLSCSPISGHRSVSWYQQTPGQGLQFLFEYFSETQRNKGNFPGRFSGRQFSNSRSEMNVSTLELGDSALYLCASSLEGVNTGALFFGEGSRLTVL.

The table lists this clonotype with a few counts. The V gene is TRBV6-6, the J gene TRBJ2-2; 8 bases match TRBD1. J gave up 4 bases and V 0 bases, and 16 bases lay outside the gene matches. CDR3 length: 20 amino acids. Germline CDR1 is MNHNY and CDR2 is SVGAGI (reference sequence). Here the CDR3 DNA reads TGTGCCAGCAGTTACTCGAGGTCACGGTGGCAGGGGGCTGGCACCGGGGAGCTGTTTTTT. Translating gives CASSYSRSRWQGAGTGELFF.

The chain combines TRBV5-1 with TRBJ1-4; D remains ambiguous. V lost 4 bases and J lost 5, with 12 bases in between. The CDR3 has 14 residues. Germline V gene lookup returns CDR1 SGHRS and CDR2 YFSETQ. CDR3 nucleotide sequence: TGCGCCAGCAGCCCATGGGCTATGAATGAAAAACTGTTTTTT. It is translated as CASSPWAMNEKLFF. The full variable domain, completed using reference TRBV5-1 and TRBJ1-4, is KAGVTQTPRYLIKTRGQQVTLSCSPISGHRSVSWYQQTPGQGLQFLFEYFSETQRNKGNFPGRFSGRQFSNSRSEMNVSTLELGDSALYLCASSPWAMNEKLFFGSGTQLSVL.

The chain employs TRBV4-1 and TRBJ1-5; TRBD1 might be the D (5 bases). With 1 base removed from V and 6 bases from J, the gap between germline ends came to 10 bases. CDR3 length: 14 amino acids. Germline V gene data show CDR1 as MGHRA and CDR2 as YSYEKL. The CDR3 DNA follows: TGCGCCAGCAGCCAAGTGGAGGGGAGTCAGCCCCAGCATTTT. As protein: CASSQVEGSQPQHF.

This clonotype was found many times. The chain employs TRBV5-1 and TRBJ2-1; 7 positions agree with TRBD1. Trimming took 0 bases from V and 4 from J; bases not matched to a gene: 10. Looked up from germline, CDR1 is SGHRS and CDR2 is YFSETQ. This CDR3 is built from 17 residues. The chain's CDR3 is CASSLGSGGPQYNEQFF. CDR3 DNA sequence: TGCGCCAGCAGCTTGGGGTCAGGGGGACCCCAATACAATGAGCAGTTCTTC.

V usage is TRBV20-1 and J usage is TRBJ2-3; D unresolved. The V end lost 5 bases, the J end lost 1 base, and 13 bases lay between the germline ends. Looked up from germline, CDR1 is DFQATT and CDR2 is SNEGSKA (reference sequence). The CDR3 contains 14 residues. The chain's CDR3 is CSAPDPRGTDTQYF. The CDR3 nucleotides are TGCAGTGCTCCAGACCCAAGAGGCACAGATACGCAGTATTTT.

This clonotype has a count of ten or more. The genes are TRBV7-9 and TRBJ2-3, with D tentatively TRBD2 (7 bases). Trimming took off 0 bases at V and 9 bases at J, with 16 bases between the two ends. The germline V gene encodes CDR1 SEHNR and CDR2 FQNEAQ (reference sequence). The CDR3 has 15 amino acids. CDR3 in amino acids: CASSLAGGAEDTQYF. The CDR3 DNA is TGTGCCAGCAGCTTAGCAGGGGGGGCAGAAGACACGCAGTATTTT.

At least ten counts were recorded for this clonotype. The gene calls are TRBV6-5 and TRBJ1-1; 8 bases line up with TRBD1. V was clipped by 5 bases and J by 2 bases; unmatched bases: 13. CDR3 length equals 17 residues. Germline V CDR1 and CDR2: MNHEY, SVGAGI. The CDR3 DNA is TGTGCCAGCAGTCGTACAGGGGGGGGCGTAGGAAACACTGAAGCTTTCTTT. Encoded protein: CASSRTGGGVGNTEAFF.

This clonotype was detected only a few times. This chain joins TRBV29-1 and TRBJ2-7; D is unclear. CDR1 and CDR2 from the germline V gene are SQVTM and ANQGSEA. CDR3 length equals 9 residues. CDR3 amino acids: CRRVNEQYV. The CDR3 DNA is TGCAGAAGGGTTAACGAGCAGTACGTC.

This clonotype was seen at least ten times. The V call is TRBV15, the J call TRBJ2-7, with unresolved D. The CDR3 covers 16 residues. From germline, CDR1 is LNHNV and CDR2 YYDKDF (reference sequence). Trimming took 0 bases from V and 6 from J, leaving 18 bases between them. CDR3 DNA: TGTGCCACCAGCAGAGATGTAGGAAACTCTGCTAGCGAGCAGTACTTC. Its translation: CATSRDVGNSASEQYF.

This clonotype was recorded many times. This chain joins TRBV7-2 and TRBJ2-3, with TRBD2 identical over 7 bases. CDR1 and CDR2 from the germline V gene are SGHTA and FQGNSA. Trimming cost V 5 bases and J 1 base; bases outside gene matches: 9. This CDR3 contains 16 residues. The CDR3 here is CASSTLAAAGTDTQYF. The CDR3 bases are TGTGCCAGCAGCACGCTAGCGGCGGCAGGCACAGATACGCAGTATTTT.

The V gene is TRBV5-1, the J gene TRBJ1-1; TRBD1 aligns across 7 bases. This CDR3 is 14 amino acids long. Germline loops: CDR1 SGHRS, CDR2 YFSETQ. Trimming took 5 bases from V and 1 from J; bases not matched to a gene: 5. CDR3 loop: CASRNRGGNTEAFF. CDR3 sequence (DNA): TGCGCCAGCAGAAACAGGGGAGGGAACACTGAAGCTTTCTTT.

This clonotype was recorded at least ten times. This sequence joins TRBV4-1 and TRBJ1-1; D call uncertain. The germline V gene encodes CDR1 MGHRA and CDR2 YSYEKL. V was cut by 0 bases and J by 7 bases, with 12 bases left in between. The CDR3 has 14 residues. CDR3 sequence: CASSQERSYGEAFF. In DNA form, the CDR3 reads TGCGCCAGCAGCCAAGAAAGATCCTATGGTGAAGCTTTCTTT.

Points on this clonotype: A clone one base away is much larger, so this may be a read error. Here the CDR3 reads CASSPEGLLIHNEQFF. CDR3 nucleotide sequence: TGTGCCAGCAGCCCCGAGGGACTACTTATCCACAATGAGCAGTTCTTC. V and J are TRBV7-9 and TRBJ2-1; the match to TRBD2 covers 7 bases. The CDR3 loop spans 16 amino acids. J gave up 5 bases and V 5 bases, and 12 bases lay outside the gene matches. In germline, CDR1 is SEHNR, CDR2 FQNEAQ (reference sequence).

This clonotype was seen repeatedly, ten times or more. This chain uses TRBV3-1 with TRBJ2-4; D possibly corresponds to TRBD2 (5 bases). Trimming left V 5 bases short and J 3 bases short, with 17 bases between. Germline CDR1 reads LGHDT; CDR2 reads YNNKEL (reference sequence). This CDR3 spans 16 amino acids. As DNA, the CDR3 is TGTGCCAGCAGCTCCCCGGTCGGGGTAGGCAAAAACATTCAGTACTTC. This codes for CASSSPVGVGKNIQYF.

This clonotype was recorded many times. The CDR3 DNA sequence: TGTGCCAGCACTCAGACTAGCGGGGGGATAATCCAAGAGACCCAGTACTTC. Translating it yields CASTQTSGGIIQETQYF. V and J are TRBV2 and TRBJ2-5; 13 nucleotides align to TRBD2. The ends lost 7 bases at V and 1 base at J; junction bases unmatched: 9. The CDR3 runs 17 residues. The germline gives CDR1 SNHLY, CDR2 FYNNEI.

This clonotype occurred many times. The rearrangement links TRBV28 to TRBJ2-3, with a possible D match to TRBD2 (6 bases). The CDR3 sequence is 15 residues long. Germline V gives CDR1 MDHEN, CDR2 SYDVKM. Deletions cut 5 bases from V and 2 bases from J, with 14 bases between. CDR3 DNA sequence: TGTGCCAGCAGTCAACGGGACTTATCCACAGATACGCAGTATTTT. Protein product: CASSQRDLSTDTQYF.

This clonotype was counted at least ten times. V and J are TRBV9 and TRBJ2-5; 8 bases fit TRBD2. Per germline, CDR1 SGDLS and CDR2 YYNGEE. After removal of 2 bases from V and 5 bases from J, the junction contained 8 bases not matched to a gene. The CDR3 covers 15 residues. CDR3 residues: CASSVGTSAGETQYF. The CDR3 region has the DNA TGTGCCAGCAGCGTGGGGACTAGTGCCGGGGAGACCCAGTACTTC. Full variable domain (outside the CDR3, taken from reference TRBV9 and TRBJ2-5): DSGVTQTPKHLITATGQRVTLRCSPRSGDLSVYWYQQSLDQGLQFLIQYYNGEERAKGNILERFSAQQFPDLHSELNLSSLELGDSALYFCASSVGTSAGETQYFGPGTRLLVL.

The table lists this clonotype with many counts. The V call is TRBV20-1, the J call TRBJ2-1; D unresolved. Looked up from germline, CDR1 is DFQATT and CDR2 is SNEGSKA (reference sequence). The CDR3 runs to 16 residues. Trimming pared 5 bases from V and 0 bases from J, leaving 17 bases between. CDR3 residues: CSAGPMVRSSYNEQFF. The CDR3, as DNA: TGCAGTGCTGGACCGATGGTGAGGAGCTCCTACAATGAGCAGTTCTTC.

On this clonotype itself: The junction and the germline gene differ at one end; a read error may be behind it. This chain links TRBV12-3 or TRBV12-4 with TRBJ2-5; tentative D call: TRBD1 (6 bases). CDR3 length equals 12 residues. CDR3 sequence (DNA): TGTGACAGCAGTAGGACAGAAGAGACCCAGTACTTC. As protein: CDSSRTEETQYF.

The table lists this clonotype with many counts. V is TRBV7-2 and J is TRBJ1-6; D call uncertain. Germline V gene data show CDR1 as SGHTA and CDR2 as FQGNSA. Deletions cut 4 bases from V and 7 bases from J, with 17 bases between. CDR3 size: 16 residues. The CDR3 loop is CASSSSTPVGNSPLHF. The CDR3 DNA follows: TGTGCCAGCAGCTCCTCAACCCCGGTGGGCAATTCACCCCTCCACTTT.

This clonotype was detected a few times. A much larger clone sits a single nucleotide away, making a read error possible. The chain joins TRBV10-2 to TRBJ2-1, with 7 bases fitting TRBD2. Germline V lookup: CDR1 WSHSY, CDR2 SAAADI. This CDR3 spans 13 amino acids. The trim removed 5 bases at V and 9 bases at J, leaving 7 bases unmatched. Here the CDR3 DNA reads TGCGCCAGCAGTTCCACTAGCGTATCTGAGCAGTTCTTC. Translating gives CASSSTSVSEQFF.

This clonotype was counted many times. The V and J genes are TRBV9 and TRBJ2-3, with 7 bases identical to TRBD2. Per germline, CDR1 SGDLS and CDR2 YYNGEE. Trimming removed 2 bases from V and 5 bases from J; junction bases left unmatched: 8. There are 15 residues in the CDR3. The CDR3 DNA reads TGTGCCAGCAGCGTCAGCGGGACGGATGGAGATACGCAGTATTTT. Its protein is CASSVSGTDGDTQYF.